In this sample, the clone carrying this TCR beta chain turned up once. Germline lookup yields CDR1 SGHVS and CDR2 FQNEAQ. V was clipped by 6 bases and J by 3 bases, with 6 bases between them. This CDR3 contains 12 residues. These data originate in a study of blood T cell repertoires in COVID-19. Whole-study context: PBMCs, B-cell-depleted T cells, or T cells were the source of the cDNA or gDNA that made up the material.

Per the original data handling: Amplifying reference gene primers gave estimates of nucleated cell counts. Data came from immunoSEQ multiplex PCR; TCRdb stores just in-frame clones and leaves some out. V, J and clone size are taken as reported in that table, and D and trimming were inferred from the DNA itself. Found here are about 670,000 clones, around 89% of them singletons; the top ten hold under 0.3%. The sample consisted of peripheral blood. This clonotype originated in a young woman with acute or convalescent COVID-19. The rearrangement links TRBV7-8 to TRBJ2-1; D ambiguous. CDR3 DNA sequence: TGTGCCAGCAGTACCAGCTACAATGAGCAGTTCTTC. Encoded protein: CASSTSYNEQFF.